The T cell receptor (beta chain) under discussion was sequenced for a study of blood T cell repertoires in COVID-19. Study background: Samples taken during acute and convalescent COVID-19 were collected in the United States, Italy and Spain. The cDNA or gDNA used as material had been derived from T cells, B-cell-depleted T cells, or PBMCs.

Per the authors' pipeline: Counts of nucleated cells, estimated from reference gene primer amplification, were obtained. The table came from immunoSEQ multiplex PCR; TCRdb's copy has only in-frame clones and leaves some out. That table supplies the V and J calls and clone size; D and trimming were determined from the DNA. Of just over 80,000 clones in the sample, over 60% were seen once. This TCR came from an elderly woman with active or convalescent COVID-19. The sample was peripheral blood.

The CDR3 sequence: CASSRTSGGSSTDTQYF. The CDR3 nucleotides are TGTGCCAGCAGCAGAACTAGCGGGGGCTCGAGCACAGATACGCAGTATTTT. J is TRBJ2-3 and V is TRBV7-2; 11 bases line up with TRBD2. V shed 5 bases and J 0 bases; nucleotides not matched to a gene: 7. Germline CDR1 is SGHTA and CDR2 is FQGNSA. The CDR3 contains 17 residues.